Below are 8 T cell receptor beta chains sequenced from a single sample in a study of blood T cell repertoires in COVID-19. Sequencing was performed with immunoSEQ multiplex PCR; in TCRdb, only in-frame clones are kept and a portion is missing. This sample has some 78,000 clones; approximately 91% occur once, and the top ten carry 10% to 15%. The specimen sequenced was peripheral blood. All receptors come from a man between 65 and 85 years old with active or convalescent COVID-19.

The chain uses TRBV5-4 and TRBJ2-7; TRBD2 is a possible D gene (5 bases). CDR1 is SGHNT and CDR2 is YYREEE in the germline V gene (reference sequence). The V gene lost 0 bases and the J gene lost 2 bases, with 12 bases spanning the gap. The CDR3 length is 15 residues. The CDR3 DNA follows: TGTGCCAGCAGCTTGGCCGGGGTTGGAACCTACGAGCAGTACTTC. Translating gives CASSLAGVGTYEQYF.

The J gene is TRBJ1-2, the V gene TRBV7-9; D remains ambiguous. V was pared by 7 bases and J by 0 bases, with 9 bases between. The length of the CDR3 is 13 residues. Germline V gene lookup returns CDR1 SEHNR and CDR2 FQNEAQ (reference sequence). In DNA, the CDR3 is TGTGCCAGCATTCCCGGAGCTAACTATGGCTACACCTTC. Its translation is CASIPGANYGYTF.

Worth noting for this clone: This CDR3 is also generated by other DNA sequences in the sample. V is TRBV28 and J is TRBJ1-2, with D unclear. V was pared by 3 bases and J by 5 bases, with 7 bases between. The V gene's germline CDR1 is MDHEN and CDR2 SYDVKM. The CDR3 has 12 amino acids. The CDR3: CASSFGGYGYTF. DNA for the CDR3: TGTGCCAGCAGTTTTGGAGGGTATGGCTACACCTTC.

V usage is TRBV7-7 and J usage is TRBJ2-5; 8 bases map to TRBD1. The V gene end was trimmed by 5 bases and the J gene end by 5 bases; junction bases not matched to a gene: 7. The CDR3 spans 14 residues. The germline gives CDR1 SSHAT, CDR2 FNYEAQ (reference sequence). The CDR3 here is CASSPRQGWETQYF. The CDR3 DNA reads TGTGCCAGCAGCCCCAGACAGGGGTGGGAGACCCAGTACTTC.

V usage is TRBV19 and J usage is TRBJ2-2; 10 bases agree with TRBD1. Trimming removed 8 bases from V and 5 bases from J; junction bases left unmatched: 5. This CDR3 region has 14 residues. The germline CDR1 and CDR2 sequences are LNHDA and SQIVND (reference sequence). The CDR3 nucleotides read TGTGCCAGTTGGGACAGGGGAAATACCGGGGAGCTGTTTTTT. This encodes CASWDRGNTGELFF.

The rearrangement uses TRBV9 and TRBJ1-2, with D maybe TRBD1 (6 bases). This CDR3 has 19 residues. Trimming shortened V by 4 bases and J by 2 bases, and 27 bases separated the two germline ends. The V gene's germline CDR1 is SGDLS and CDR2 YYNGEE. This CDR3 reads CASSSQFGTYPVGNYGYTF. The DNA of the CDR3 is TGTGCCAGCAGCTCACAATTCGGGACATACCCTGTGGGGAACTATGGCTACACCTTC. The full variable domain, with the rest looked up from reference TRBV9 and TRBJ1-2, is DSGVTQTPKHLITATGQRVTLRCSPRSGDLSVYWYQQSLDQGLQFLIQYYNGEERAKGNILERFSAQQFPDLHSELNLSSLELGDSALYFCASSSQFGTYPVGNYGYTFGSGTRLTVV.

The rearrangement links TRBV5-5 to TRBJ1-1, with D possibly TRBD1 on 5 matching bases. Per germline, CDR1 SGHKS and CDR2 YYEKEE (reference sequence). V was cut by 4 bases and J by 7 bases, with 20 bases left in between. The CDR3 contains 15 residues. This CDR3 is CASSLAGQSLREAFF. The CDR3 bases are TGTGCCAGCAGCCTTGCCGGACAAAGCCTTCGTGAAGCTTTCTTT.

This clone occurred a few times. The rearrangement uses TRBV14 and TRBJ2-1; 9 bases align to TRBD1. Germline-derived CDR1 and CDR2 are SGHDN and FVKESK. With V trimmed by 6 bases and J by 3 bases, 3 bases remained unmatched. The CDR3 spans 14 residues. CDR3 amino acids: CASSLGQGYNEQFF. DNA for the CDR3: TGTGCCAGCAGTTTGGGACAGGGCTACAATGAGCAGTTCTTC.